Shown below are 10 T cell receptor beta chains from a single sample sequenced in a study of cytomegalovirus exposure and HLA in healthy donors. Primers: 60 Vbeta forward and 13 Jbeta reverse. Assay: immunoSEQ multiplex PCR; the TCRdb copy retains only in-frame clones and omits some. The sample lists more than 95,000 clones; 65% to 85% were seen once. Sequenced input: PBMCs. The receptors derive from a female donor in good health and CMV-seropositive.

The sample holds one count of this clone. The V gene is TRBV28, the J gene TRBJ1-3; D might be TRBD1 (6 bases). The CDR3 spans 15 residues. With 3 bases removed from V and 3 bases from J, the gap between germline ends came to 12 bases. The germline V gene has CDR1 MDHEN and CDR2 SYDVKM. The CDR3 DNA sequence: TGTGCCAGCAGTTTTAACCACAGGGTTGGAAACACCATATATTTT. It specifies CASSFNHRVGNTIYF.

The chain has TRBV7-2 and TRBJ1-2, with TRBD1 as a possible D gene (5 bases). The CDR3 sequence is 15 residues long. Trimming removed 5 bases at V and 5 bases at J, with 18 bases between. CDR1 and CDR2 (germline): SGHTA, FQGNSA. DNA for the CDR3: TGTGCCAGCAGCCCCAGAGCGGGGGTGGAATATGGCTACACCTTC. This encodes CASSPRAGVEYGYTF.

The J gene is TRBJ1-2, the V gene TRBV5-4, with a weak D call TRBD1 (6 bases). Germline V gene lookup returns CDR1 SGHNT and CDR2 YYREEE (reference sequence). The CDR3 extends over 15 amino acids. Between the trimmed V and J ends, which lost 0 bases and 4 bases, there was a span of 13 bases. CDR3 nucleotides: TGTGCCAGCAGCTTGGCGGGGGCGGGGGTCTATGGCTACACCTTC. It translates to CASSLAGAGVYGYTF.

In nucleotides, the CDR3 is TGTGCCAGCAGTGGAGGCAGGGGCAATGAAAAACTGTTTTTT. Its translation is CASSGGRGNEKLFF. V usage is TRBV6-1 and J usage is TRBJ1-4, with D tentatively TRBD1 (6 bases). This CDR3 region has 14 residues. Germline CDR1 MNHNS, CDR2 SASEGT. The ends were cut back, 4 bases at V and 5 bases at J, with 11 bases in the middle.

The CDR3 spells CASRRIRGHNQPQHF. The CDR3 nucleotides read TGTGCCAGCAGGAGGATCAGGGGCCATAATCAGCCCCAGCATTTT. The gene calls are TRBV6-1 and TRBJ1-5; the D gene is possibly TRBD1 (6 bases). V dropped 6 bases and J dropped 4 bases, with 16 bases sitting between them. The CDR3 runs to 15 residues. Germline assignment: CDR1 MNHNS and CDR2 SASEGT.

There are a few counts of this clone. The chain uses TRBV6-5 and TRBJ2-7; D is possibly TRBD2 (5 bases). Germline V gene data show CDR1 as MNHEY and CDR2 as SVGAGI. The CDR3 has 12 amino acids. V lost 3 bases and J 9 bases, leaving 12 bases between the germline ends. CDR3 bases: TGTGCCAGCAGTTATGGGCCGGGGAGGCAGTACTTC. Its translation is CASSYGPGRQYF.

For the CDR3, the DNA is TGTGCCTGGGGAGGGGCAAATGAGCAGTTCTTC. It codes for CAWGGANEQFF. V gene TRBV30 combines with J gene TRBJ2-1; D is possibly TRBD2 (6 bases). V lost 5 bases and J lost 7, with 9 bases in between. Germline assignment: CDR1 GTSNPN and CDR2 SVGIG (reference sequence). The CDR3 has 11 residues.

Remarks on this clone: Different DNA sequences within this sample yield the same CDR3. V usage is TRBV6-6 and J usage is TRBJ1-6; D gene unclear. CDR3 length: 14 amino acids. V was trimmed by 2 bases and J by 8 bases, leaving 10 bases between them. Germline lookup yields CDR1 MNHNY and CDR2 SVGAGI (reference sequence). The CDR3 here is CASSYRVRDSPLHF. CDR3 in DNA: TGTGCCAGCAGTTACCGGGTTCGGGATTCACCCCTCCACTTT.

This chain joins TRBV29-1 and TRBJ1-2; D might be TRBD1 (6 bases). Trimming shortened V by 0 bases and J by 8 bases, and 16 bases separated the two germline ends. CDR1 SQVTM and CDR2 ANQGSEA come from the germline V gene. This CDR3 contains 14 residues. The CDR3 nucleotides read TGCAGCGTTGAAGATCAGGGGACCCCAGGAGGCTACACCTTC. Protein: CSVEDQGTPGGYTF.

This chain joins TRBV5-6 and TRBJ1-4; TRBD1 matches 7 bases. Trimming removed 4 bases from V and 8 bases from J; junction bases left unmatched: 8. This CDR3 has 14 residues. Germline V gene sequence: CDR1 SGHDT, CDR2 YYEEEE. DNA for the CDR3: TGTGCCAGCAGCCCCTCCGGGACAGACGAAAAACTGTTTTTT. Its protein product is CASSPSGTDEKLFF.